This T cell receptor beta chain was recovered during a study of tumor and adjacent non-tumor tissue in lung cancer. Study as a whole: The patients, 10 men and 4 to 6 women, were roughly 30 to 85 with stage I to III disease.

Study-level results: TCR diversity was significantly greater in tumor than normal lung tissue. Tumor TCR diversity, when higher, was linked to shorter survival.

This sample's RNA came from whole unsorted tissue. Between August and November 2014, newly diagnosed, chemotherapy-naive lung cancer patients underwent thoracic surgery in China. Details on this clonotype: Its cognate antigen is unknown.

V gave up 3 bases and J gave up 2 bases, with 16 bases separating them. The germline V gene encodes CDR1 MGHDK and CDR2 SYGVNS. The CDR3 spans 16 residues. A modified ARM-PCR protocol with three rounds of nested PCR amplified TCRbeta. TCRdb itself ran the multiplex PCR reads through MiXCR, one entry per CDR3 protein. The repertoire includes under 250,000 distinct CDR3 sequences, 71% of them detected once, and less than 25% sits in the top ten. This receptor was obtained from a man aged 55 to 70 with non-small cell lung cancer. This sequence joins TRBV25-1 and TRBJ2-5; TRBD2 might be the D (6 bases). What was sequenced was lung tumor tissue. The chain's CDR3 is CASSDWGGVSQETQYF. CDR3 bases: TGTGCCAGCAGTGATTGGGGCGGGGTATCTCAAGAGACCCAGTACTTC.